Shown below are 9 T cell receptor beta chains from a single sample sequenced in a study of cytomegalovirus exposure and HLA in healthy donors. The PCR contained 60 Vbeta and 13 Jbeta primers. The method was immunoSEQ multiplex PCR; TCRdb's version includes in-frame clones alone and lacks a portion of them. The sample carries more than 200,000 clones, roughly 70% recorded once. The specimen sequenced was PBMCs. The receptor set was obtained from a man aged 40-50 years in good health and CMV-seropositive.

The V call is TRBV19, the J call TRBJ1-5; TRBD1 matches 8 bases. Germline CDR1 LNHDA, CDR2 SQIVND (reference sequence). The J segment lost 5 bases and the V segment lost 6 bases, leaving 3 bases of the junction unmatched. The CDR3 extends over 13 amino acids. CDR3 region: CASRMDRDQPQHF. In DNA form, the CDR3 reads TGTGCCAGTAGAATGGACAGGGATCAGCCCCAGCATTTT.

Only a few counts were recorded for this clone. This chain uses TRBV6-5 with TRBJ1-3, with a weak D call TRBD1 (6 bases). V was clipped by 8 bases and J by 2 bases, with 13 bases between them. In germline, CDR1 is MNHEY, CDR2 SVGAGI. The length of the CDR3 is 14 residues. CDR3 DNA: TGTGCCAGCGGGGGCTTCGGAACTGGAAACACCATATATTTT. Translation gives CASGGFGTGNTIYF.

This clone has more than one count but fewer than ten. The rearrangement joins TRBV6-5 to TRBJ1-2; no clear D gene. CDR1 is MNHEY, CDR2 SVGAGI, per germline. There are 13 residues in the CDR3. With 0 bases removed from V and 5 bases from J, the gap between germline ends came to 7 bases. CDR3 sequence reads: CASSYSRAYGYTF. The CDR3, as DNA: TGTGCCAGCAGTTACTCCCGTGCGTATGGCTACACCTTC.

The chain joins TRBV19 to TRBJ2-3; tentatively, D is TRBD1 (6 bases). Germline V gene sequence: CDR1 LNHDA, CDR2 SQIVND (reference sequence). With 4 bases removed from V and 0 bases from J, the gap between germline ends came to 14 bases. The CDR3 has 16 residues. The CDR3 region has the DNA TGTGCCAGTAGTACCGGACAGTCCTTTAGCACAGATACGCAGTATTTT. It codes for CASSTGQSFSTDTQYF.

The chain is built from TRBV5-1 and TRBJ1-6; 9 bases are a match to TRBD1. The CDR3 is made up of 16 amino acids. CDR1 and CDR2 (germline): SGHRS, YFSETQ. V dropped 4 bases and J dropped 9; count of bases not matched to a gene: 11. The CDR3 DNA sequence: TGCGCCAGCAGCCCGACGCTACAGGGGGCAGGTTCACCCCTCCACTTT. Its protein is CASSPTLQGAGSPLHF.

The chain couples TRBV5-6 to TRBJ1-1, with unresolved D. The CDR3 is 11 amino acids. Trimming stripped 9 bases from V and 4 bases from J, with 10 bases between. The germline gives CDR1 SGHDT, CDR2 YYEEEE. DNA for the CDR3: TGTGCCACCTCCGGGAGCACTGAAGCTTTCTTT. This translates into CATSGSTEAFF.

The CDR3 region has the DNA TGTGCCAGCAGCTGGGCCTCTATGAACACTGAAGCTTTCTTT. It yields the protein CASSWASMNTEAFF. The chain uses TRBV5-4 and TRBJ1-1; D not certain. CDR3 length equals 14 residues. The V and J ends lost 3 bases and 0 bases respectively, with 9 bases between them. Per the germline V gene, CDR1 is SGHNT and CDR2 is YYREEE (reference sequence).

The genes are TRBV6-5 and TRBJ2-7; D is undetermined. The CDR3 sequence is 13 residues long. Per the germline V gene, CDR1 is MNHEY and CDR2 is SVGAGI. V lost 7 bases, J lost 3 bases, and 13 bases lay in between. CDR3 sequence: CASTPSPLYEQYF. The CDR3 coding sequence is TGTGCCAGCACCCCAAGCCCCCTCTACGAGCAGTACTTC.

This rearrangement joins TRBV11-2 to TRBJ2-7; no clear D. This CDR3 has 15 amino acids. Per the germline V gene, CDR1 is SGHAT and CDR2 is FQNNGV. V was clipped by 6 bases and J by 0 bases, with 15 bases between them. The CDR3 DNA reads TGTGCCAGCAGTTCCGAAATCGGCGGCTCCTACGAGCAGTACTTC. It encodes CASSSEIGGSYEQYF.